This TCR beta chain was captured by sequencing in a study of blood T cells in healthy people across ages. A second PCR of about 6 to 12 cycles used a sample-barcoded 5' primer and a J-beta primer mix. TCRdb passed the 5' RACE reads through MiXCR, listing each CDR3 protein once. The data show around 800,000 distinct CDR3 sequences, with 60% to 80% seen just once and roughly 26% held by the top ten. Germline values: CDR1 SGHRS, CDR2 YFSETQ. V was clipped by 6 bases and J by 8 bases; unmatched bases: 6. The CDR3 is 14 amino acids. The clonotype was recovered from a young man in good health. The material sequenced was blood. This rearrangement joins TRBV5-1 to TRBJ2-1, with 12 bases aligning to TRBD2. CDR3 sequence: CASTLAGGYDEQFF. DNA for the CDR3: TGCGCCAGCACCCTAGCGGGGGGGTACGATGAGCAGTTCTTC.